This TCR beta chain was sequenced for a study of spatial heterogeneity in lung cancer. About the study: As counted in raw reads, each unique TCR and UMI combination appeared more than ten times on average.

Time point here: sample taken at primary tumor resection. This clonotype is labeled as medium-sized. Its antigen is unknown. TCRdb reprocessed the 5' RACE reads via MiXCR and lists one record per CDR3 protein. The sample holds about 3,600 distinct CDR3 sequences, roughly a tenth seen once. Notes on the study in general: One measure, the expanded intratumoral alpha and beta TCR count, tracked tumor mutation counts.

The material was lung tumor tissue, obtained at surgery. The source of this sequence is a male donor with early-stage non-small cell lung cancer.

The CDR3 DNA sequence: TGCAGTGCTTCCGGGACAGGATATGGCTACACCTTC. As protein: CSASGTGYGYTF. The J gene is TRBJ1-2, the V gene TRBV20-1, with 8 bases that match TRBD1. The CDR3 length is 12 residues. The J segment lost 5 bases and the V segment lost 5 bases, leaving 4 bases of the junction unmatched. Germline CDR1 DFQATT, CDR2 SNEGSKA (reference sequence).